This T cell receptor (beta chain) comes out of a study of shared clonotypes between healthy human individuals. In the original workflow: Without quality scores, immunoSEQ junctional reads could not be filtered like full-length reads. TCRdb's table, derived via immunoSEQ multiplex PCR, lists solely in-frame clones and lacks some. The DNA was the basis for D and trimming; V, J and clone size are from that table. The sample contains some 1.4 million clones, roughly 96% of which appear only once. A CD45RA-negative memory subset and a CD45RA+ naive subset were separated from the CD4+ cells. This clone was counted a single time. Germline CDR1 and CDR2: SGHRS and YFSETQ. V was pared by 0 bases and J by 2 bases, with 20 bases between. The CDR3 is 18 residues long.

The sequenced sample consisted of naive CD4+ T cells sorted from blood. The sample's subset: CD45RA+ positively selected. This sequence was found in a man between 25 and 39 years old in good health. The genes are TRBV5-1 and TRBJ1-2; D is perhaps TRBD1 (6 bases). The CDR3 loop is CASSLASGGTNLNYGYTF. The CDR3 DNA sequence: TGCGCCAGCAGCTTGGCGAGTGGGGGGACAAACCTAAACTATGGCTACACCTTC.